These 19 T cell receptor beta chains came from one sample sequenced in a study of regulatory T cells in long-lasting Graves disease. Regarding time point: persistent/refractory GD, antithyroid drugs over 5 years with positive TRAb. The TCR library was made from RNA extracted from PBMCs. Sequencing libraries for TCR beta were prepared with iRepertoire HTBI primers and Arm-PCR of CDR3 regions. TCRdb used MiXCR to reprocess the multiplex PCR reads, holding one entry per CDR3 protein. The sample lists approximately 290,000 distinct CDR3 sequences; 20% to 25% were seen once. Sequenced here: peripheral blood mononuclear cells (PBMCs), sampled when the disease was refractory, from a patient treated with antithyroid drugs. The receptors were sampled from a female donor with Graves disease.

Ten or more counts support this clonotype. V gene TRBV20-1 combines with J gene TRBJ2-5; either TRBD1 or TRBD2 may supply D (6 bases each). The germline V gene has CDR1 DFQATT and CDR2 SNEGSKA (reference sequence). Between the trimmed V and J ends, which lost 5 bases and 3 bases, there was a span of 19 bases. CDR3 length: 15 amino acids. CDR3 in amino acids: CSADPRRGREETQYF. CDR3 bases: TGCAGTGCTGACCCTAGACGGGGGCGGGAAGAGACCCAGTACTTC.

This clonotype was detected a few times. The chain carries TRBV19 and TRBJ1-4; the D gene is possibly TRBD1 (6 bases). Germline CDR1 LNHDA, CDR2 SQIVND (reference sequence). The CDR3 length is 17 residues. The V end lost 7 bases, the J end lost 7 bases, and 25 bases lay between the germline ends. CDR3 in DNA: TGTGCCAGTAAACCACCCGGACAGCTTGGGTGGAGTGAAAAACTGTTTTTT. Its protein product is CASKPPGQLGWSEKLFF.

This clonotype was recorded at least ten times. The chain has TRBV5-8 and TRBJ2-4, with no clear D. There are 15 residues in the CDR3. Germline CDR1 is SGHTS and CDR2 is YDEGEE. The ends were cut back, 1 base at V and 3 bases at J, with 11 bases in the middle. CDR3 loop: CASSLRRSGKNIQYF. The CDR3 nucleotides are TGTGCCAGCAGCTTGCGAAGATCTGGCAAAAACATTCAGTACTTC.

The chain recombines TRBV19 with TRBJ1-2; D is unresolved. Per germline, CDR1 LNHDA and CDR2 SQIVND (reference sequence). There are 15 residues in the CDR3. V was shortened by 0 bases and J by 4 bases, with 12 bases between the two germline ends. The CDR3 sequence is CASSIDRDPGYGYTF. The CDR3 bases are TGTGCCAGTAGTATAGATCGGGATCCCGGCTATGGCTACACCTTC.

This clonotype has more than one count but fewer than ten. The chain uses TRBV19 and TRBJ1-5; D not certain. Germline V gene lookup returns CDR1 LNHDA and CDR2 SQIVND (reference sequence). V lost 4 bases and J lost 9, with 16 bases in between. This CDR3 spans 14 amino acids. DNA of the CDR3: TGTGCCAGTAGTAACCATGTCACGGTTCCGCCCCAGCATTTT. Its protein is CASSNHVTVPPQHF. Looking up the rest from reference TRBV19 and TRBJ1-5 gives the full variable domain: DGGITQSPKYLFRKEGQNVTLSCEQNLNHDAMYWYRQDPGQGLRLIYYSQIVNDFQKGDIAEGYSVSREKKESFPLTVTSAQKNPTAFYLCASSNHVTVPPQHFGDGTRLSIL.

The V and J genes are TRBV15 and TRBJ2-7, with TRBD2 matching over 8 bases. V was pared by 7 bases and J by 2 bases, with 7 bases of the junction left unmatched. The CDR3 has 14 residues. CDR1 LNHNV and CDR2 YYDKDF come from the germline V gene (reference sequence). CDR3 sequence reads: CATKVASGPYEQYF. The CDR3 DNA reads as TGTGCCACCAAGGTGGCTAGCGGGCCCTACGAGCAGTACTTC. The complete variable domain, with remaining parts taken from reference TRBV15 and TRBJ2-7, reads DAMVIQNPRYQVTQFGKPVTLSCSQTLNHNVMYWYQQKSSQAPKLLFHYYDKDFNNEADTPDNFQSRRPNTSFCFLDIRSPGLGDTAMYLCATKVASGPYEQYFGPGTRLTVT.

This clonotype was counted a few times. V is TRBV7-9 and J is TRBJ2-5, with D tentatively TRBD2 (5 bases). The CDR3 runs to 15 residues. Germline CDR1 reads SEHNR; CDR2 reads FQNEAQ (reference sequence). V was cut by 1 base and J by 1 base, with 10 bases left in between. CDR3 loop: CASSLEEGFQETQYF. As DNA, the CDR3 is TGTGCCAGCAGCTTAGAAGAGGGATTCCAAGAGACCCAGTACTTC.

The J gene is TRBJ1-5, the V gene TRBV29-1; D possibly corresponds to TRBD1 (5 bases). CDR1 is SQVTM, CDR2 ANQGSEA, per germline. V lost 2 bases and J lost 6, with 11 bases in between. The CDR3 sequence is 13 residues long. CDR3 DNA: TGCAGCGTTGAATCAGGGAAGGGTCAGCCCCAGCATTTT. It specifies CSVESGKGQPQHF.

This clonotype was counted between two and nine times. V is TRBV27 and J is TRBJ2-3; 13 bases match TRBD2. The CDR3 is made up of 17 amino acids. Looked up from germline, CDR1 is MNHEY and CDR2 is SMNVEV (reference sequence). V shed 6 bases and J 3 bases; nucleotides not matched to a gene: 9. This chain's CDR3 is CASRPLPGLAGTDTQYF. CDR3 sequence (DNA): TGTGCCAGCAGGCCATTGCCGGGACTAGCGGGAACAGATACGCAGTATTTT.

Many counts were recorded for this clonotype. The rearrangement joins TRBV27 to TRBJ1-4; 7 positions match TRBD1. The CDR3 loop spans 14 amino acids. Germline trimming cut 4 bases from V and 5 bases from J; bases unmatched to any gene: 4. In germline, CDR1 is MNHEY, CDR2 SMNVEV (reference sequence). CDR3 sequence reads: CASSSRGQNEKLFF. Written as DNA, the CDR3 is TGTGCCAGCAGTTCTAGGGGACAGAATGAAAAACTGTTTTTT.

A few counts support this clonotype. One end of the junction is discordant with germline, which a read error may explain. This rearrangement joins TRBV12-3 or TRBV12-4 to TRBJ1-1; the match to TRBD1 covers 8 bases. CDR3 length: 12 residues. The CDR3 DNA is TGTGCCGGCAGTCCGACAGGGGCTGAAGCTTTCTTT. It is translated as CAGSPTGAEAFF.

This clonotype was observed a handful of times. CDR3 loop: CASSLEGTAYGYTF. The CDR3 coding sequence is TGTGCCAGCAGCTTGGAGGGCACAGCCTATGGCTACACCTTC. The V gene is TRBV5-6, the J gene TRBJ1-2; D gene uncertain. This CDR3 has 14 amino acids. The germline V gene encodes CDR1 SGHDT and CDR2 YYEEEE. Between the trimmed V and J ends, which lost 0 bases and 4 bases, there was a span of 10 bases.

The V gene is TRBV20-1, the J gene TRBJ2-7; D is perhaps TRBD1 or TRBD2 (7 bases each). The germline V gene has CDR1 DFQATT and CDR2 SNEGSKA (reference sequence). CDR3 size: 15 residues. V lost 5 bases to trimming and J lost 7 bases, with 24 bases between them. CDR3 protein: CSAARGGSSGGEQYF. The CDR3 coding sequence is TGCAGTGCTGCGAGGGGCGGGAGCTCAGGGGGGGAGCAGTACTTC.

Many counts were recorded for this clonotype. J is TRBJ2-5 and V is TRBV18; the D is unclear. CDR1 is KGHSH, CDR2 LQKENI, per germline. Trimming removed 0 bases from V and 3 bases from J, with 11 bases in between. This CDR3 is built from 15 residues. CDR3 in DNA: TGTGCCAGCTCACCACCGGAGCTCATGGAAGAGACCCAGTACTTC. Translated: CASSPPELMEETQYF.

In DNA, the CDR3 is TGTGCCAGCAGCACAAACCGGGACAACGGCTACGAGCAGTACTTC. This sequence encodes CASSTNRDNGYEQYF. This chain uses TRBV6-2 or TRBV6-3 with TRBJ2-7; tentatively, D is TRBD1 (6 bases). The CDR3 runs to 15 residues. V lost 6 bases, J lost 3 bases, and 18 bases lay in between. Germline-derived CDR1 and CDR2 are MNHEY and SVGEGT.

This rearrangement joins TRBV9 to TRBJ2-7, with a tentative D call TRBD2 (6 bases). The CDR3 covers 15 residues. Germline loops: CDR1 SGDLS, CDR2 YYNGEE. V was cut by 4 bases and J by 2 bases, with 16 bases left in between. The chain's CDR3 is CASSQVTGETYEQYF. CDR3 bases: TGTGCCAGCAGCCAAGTAACGGGAGAGACCTACGAGCAGTACTTC.

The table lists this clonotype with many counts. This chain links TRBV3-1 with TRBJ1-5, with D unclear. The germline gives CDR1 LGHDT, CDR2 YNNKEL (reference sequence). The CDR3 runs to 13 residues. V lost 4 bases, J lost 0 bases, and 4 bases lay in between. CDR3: CASSRASNQPQHF. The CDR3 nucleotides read TGTGCCAGCAGCCGAGCTAGCAATCAGCCCCAGCATTTT.

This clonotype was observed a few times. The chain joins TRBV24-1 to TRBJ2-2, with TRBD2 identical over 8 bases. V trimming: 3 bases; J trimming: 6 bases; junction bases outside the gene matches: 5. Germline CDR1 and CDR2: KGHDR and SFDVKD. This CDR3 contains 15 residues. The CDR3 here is CATSDPGLAAGELFF. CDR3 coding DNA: TGTGCCACCAGTGATCCCGGACTAGCCGCCGGGGAGCTGTTTTTT.

CDR3 DNA: TGTGCCAGCAGCGGGGCGGGGAGGGGGGTTAGCACAGATACGCAGTATTTT. It specifies CASSGAGRGVSTDTQYF. This chain connects TRBV27 to TRBJ2-3; possibly TRBD2 for D (7 bases). Trimming pared 6 bases from V and 0 bases from J, leaving 19 bases between. CDR1 is MNHEY, CDR2 SMNVEV, per germline (reference sequence). This CDR3 comprises 17 residues.